This record covers a single T cell receptor (beta chain). V lost 4 bases, J lost 7 bases, and 11 bases lay in between. The CDR3 runs to 12 residues. The germline gives CDR1 LNHDA, CDR2 SQIVND (reference sequence). Sequencing was performed with immunoSEQ multiplex PCR; in TCRdb, only in-frame clones are kept and a portion is missing. The data contain about 42,000 clones, 70% to 90% of them singletons. The sample is drawn from a study of T cell changes during pregnancy in multiple sclerosis. The sequence was collected from a female donor with multiple sclerosis, enrolled in a pregnancy study. J is TRBJ2-7 and V is TRBV19, with D tentatively TRBD1 (6 bases). The sequenced sample was CD4+ T cells from peripheral blood mononuclear cells, obtained after pregnancy. CDR3 in DNA: TGTGCCAGTAGTAGGCAGGGGACAGAGCAGTACTTC. It yields the protein CASSRQGTEQYF.